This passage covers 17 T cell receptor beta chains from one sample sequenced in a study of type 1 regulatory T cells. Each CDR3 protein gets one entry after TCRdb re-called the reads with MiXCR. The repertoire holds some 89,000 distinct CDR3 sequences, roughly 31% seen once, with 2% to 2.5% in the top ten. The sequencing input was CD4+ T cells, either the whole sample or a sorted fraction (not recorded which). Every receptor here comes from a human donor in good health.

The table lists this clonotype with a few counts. CDR3 sequence reads: CASSLKGLAGSSYEQYF. DNA of the CDR3: TGTGCCAGTAGTCTCAAGGGACTAGCGGGCAGCTCCTACGAGCAGTACTTC. The rearrangement links TRBV19 to TRBJ2-7; 12 bases are shared with TRBD2. Germline trimming cut 5 bases from V and 0 bases from J; bases unmatched to any gene: 8. Germline V gene lookup returns CDR1 LNHDA and CDR2 SQIVND (reference sequence). The CDR3 covers 17 residues.

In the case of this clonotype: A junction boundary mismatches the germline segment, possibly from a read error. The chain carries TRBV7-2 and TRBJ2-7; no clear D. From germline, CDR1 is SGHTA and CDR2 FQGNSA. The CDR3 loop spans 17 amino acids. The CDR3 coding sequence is TGTGTCAGCAGCTTAGCTGGCGCCGGTTCCGCTGCCTACGAGCAGTACTTC. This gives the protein CVSSLAGAGSAAYEQYF.

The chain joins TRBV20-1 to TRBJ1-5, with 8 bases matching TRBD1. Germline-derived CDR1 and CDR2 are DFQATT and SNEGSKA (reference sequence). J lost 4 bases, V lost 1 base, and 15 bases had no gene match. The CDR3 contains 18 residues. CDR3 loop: CSARGRQGTAVGNQPQHF. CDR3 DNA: TGCAGTGCTAGAGGTAGACAGGGGACTGCAGTGGGAAATCAGCCCCAGCATTTT.

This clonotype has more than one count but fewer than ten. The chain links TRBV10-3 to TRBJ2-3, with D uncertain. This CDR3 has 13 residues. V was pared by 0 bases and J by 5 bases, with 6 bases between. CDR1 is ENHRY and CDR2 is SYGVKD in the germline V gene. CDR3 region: CAISESLGDTQYF. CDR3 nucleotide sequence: TGTGCCATCAGTGAGTCGCTCGGAGATACGCAGTATTTT.

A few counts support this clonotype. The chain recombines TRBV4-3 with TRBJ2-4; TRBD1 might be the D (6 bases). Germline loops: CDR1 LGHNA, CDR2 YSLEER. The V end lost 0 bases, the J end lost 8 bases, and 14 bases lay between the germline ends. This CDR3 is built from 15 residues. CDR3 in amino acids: CASSQETGQWDIQYF. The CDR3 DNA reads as TGCGCCAGCAGCCAAGAAACAGGGCAGTGGGACATTCAGTACTTC.

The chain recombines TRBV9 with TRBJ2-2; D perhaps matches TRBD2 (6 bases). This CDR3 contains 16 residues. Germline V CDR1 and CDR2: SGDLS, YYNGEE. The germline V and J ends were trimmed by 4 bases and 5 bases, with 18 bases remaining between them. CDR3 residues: CASSTPSGLTTGELFF. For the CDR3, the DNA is TGTGCCAGCAGCACTCCCAGCGGGCTAACGACCGGGGAGCTGTTTTTT.

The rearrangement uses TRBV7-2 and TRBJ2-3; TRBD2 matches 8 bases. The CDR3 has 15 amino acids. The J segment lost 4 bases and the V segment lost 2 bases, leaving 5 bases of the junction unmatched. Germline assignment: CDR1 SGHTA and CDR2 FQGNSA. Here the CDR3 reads CASSLLVAGSDTQYF. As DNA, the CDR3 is TGTGCCAGCAGCTTATTAGTAGCGGGATCAGATACGCAGTATTTT.

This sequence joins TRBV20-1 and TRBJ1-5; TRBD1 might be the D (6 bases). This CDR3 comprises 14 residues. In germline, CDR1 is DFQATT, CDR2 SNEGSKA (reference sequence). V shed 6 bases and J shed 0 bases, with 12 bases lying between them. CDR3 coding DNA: TGCAGTGCGAATACAGGGCTTAGCAATCAGCCCCAGCATTTT. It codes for CSANTGLSNQPQHF.

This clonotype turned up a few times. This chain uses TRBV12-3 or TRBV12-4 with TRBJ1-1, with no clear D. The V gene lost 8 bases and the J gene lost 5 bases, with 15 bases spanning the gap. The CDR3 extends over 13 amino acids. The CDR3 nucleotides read TGTGCCAGCTCCCCACAGACGAATACTGAAGCTTTCTTT. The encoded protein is CASSPQTNTEAFF.

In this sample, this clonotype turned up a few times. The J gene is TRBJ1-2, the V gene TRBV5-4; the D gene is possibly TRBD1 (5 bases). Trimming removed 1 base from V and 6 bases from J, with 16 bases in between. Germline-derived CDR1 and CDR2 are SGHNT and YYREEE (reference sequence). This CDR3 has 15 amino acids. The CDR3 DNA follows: TGTGCCAGCAGCTTGCGCGAGGGGCTCCGCGATGGCTACACCTTC. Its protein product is CASSLREGLRDGYTF. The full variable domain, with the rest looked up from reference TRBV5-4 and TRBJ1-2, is ETGVTQSPTHLIKTRGQQVTLRCSSQSGHNTVSWYQQALGQGPQFIFQYYREEENGRGNFPPRFSGLQFPNYSSELNVNALELDDSALYLCASSLREGLRDGYTFGSGTRLTVV.

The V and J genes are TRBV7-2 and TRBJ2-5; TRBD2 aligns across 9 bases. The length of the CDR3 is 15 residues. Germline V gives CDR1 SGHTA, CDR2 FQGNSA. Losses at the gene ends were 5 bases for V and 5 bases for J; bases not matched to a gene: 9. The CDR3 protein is CASSPQAGGGETQYF. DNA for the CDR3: TGTGCCAGCAGCCCTCAAGCGGGAGGTGGGGAGACCCAGTACTTC.

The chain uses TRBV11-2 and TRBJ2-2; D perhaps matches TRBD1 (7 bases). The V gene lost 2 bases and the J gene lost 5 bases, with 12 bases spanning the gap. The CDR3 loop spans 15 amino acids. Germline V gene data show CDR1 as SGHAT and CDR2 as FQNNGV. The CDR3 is CASSLLAGGTGELFF. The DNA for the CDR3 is TGTGCCAGCAGCTTACTCGCAGGGGGGACCGGGGAGCTGTTTTTT.

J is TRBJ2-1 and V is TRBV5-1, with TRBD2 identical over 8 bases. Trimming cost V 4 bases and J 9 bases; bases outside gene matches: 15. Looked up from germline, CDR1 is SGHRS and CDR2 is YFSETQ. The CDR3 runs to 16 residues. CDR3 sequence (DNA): TGCGCCAGCAGCCCCCCGGCGGAGCGGGAGTCGGGTGAGCAGTTCTTC. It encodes CASSPPAERESGEQFF.

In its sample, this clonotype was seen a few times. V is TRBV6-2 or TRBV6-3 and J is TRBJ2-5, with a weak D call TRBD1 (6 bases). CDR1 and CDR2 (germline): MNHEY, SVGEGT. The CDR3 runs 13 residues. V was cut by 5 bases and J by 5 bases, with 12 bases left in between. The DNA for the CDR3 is TGTGCCAGCAGTAACACAGGGCGGGAGACCCAGTACTTC. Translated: CASSNTGRETQYF.

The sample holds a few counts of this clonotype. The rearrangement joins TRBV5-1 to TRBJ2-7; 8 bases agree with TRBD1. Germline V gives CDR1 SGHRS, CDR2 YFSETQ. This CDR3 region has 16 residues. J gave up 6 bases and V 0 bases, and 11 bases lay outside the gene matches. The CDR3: CASSLAVTGDPGEQYF. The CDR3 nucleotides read TGCGCCAGCAGCTTGGCTGTGACAGGGGATCCTGGCGAGCAGTACTTC.

The CDR3 here is CAWNGQNTGELFF. The CDR3 coding sequence is TGTGCCTGGAATGGACAGAACACCGGGGAGCTGTTTTTT. The chain is built from TRBV30 and TRBJ2-2, with D possibly being TRBD1 (5 bases). The V end was cut by 4 bases, the J end by 1 base, with 7 bases between. This CDR3 has 13 amino acids. CDR1 is GTSNPN, CDR2 SVGIG, per germline (reference sequence).

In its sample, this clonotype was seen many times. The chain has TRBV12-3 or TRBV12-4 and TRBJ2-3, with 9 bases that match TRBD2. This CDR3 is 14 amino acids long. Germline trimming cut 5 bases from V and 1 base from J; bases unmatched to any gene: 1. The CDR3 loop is CASSRTSGTDTQYF. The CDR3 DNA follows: TGTGCCAGCAGTAGGACTAGCGGCACAGATACGCAGTATTTT.